Described below is a single T cell receptor (beta chain) sequence and its context. There is no known antigen for this receptor. No quality values exist for individual bases; no much larger clone is one base distant. Whole blood was collected in K2EDTA tubes by collaborating institutions according to the institutions' own protocols. For TCRbeta analysis, collaborator samples were shipped as frozen whole blood, as isolated PBMCs, or as DNA extracted from either sample type. The data derive from a study of blood T cell repertoires in COVID-19 (dated by TCRdb to about 2020). With regard to the full study: Samples from collaborators originated in the United States, Italy and Spain and spanned both the acute and convalescent phases of COVID-19. The prospective study material was composed of cDNA or gDNA derived from T cells, B-cell-depleted T cells, or PBMCs. Subjects who had been exposed to COVID-19, were actively infected with it, or had recovered from it provided the deeply sampled blood TCRbeta repertoires that made up the dataset. The repertoires were released in a freely available public database meant as a resource for research on the immune response to SARS-CoV-2. Samples came from the ongoing ImmuneRACE study (first 160 participants) plus 1,254 subjects from 6 global collaborators. Sample metadata almost always included a de-identified subject ID, COVID-19 status, age in years and sex. Where available, HLA class I and class II types were taken from metadata supplied by the sample provider and were not determined by assay-based typing.

General conclusions and limits of the study: How much clinical and demographic metadata was included differed by source and by participant, and the metadata was provided uncurated.

TCRbeta CDR3 regions were amplified from genomic DNA using the immunoSEQ Assay, a bias-controlled multiplex PCR. The published analysis was carried out like this. Nucleated cell counts per sample were estimated from amplification of reference gene primers within the assay. To quantify the absolute abundance of each unique TCRbeta CDR3 rearrangement, sequence reads were collapsed and filtered. For each sample, productive Simpson clonality was calculated as the square root of Simpson's diversity index over productive rearrangements. TCRdb holds this immuneACCESS table with in-frame rearrangements only. Some clones are missing; in checked studies, unresolved V genes explain under half, and the rest has no known cause. V and J calls and clone size are given by that table; D and trimming were obtained from the DNA. This sample is represented by roughly 40,000 clones; around 83% of them were singletons. Around 20% of the sample belongs to the ten largest clones.

Material for sequencing was peripheral blood. The sequence came from a man aged 50 to 59 in a cohort sampled during active COVID-19.

The DNA sequence is TGTGCCAGCAGTTCACCAACGGACAGGGGGCGCGCGGATACGCAGTATTTT. Translation gives CASSSPTDRGRADTQYF. In this chain, TRBV27 is recombined with TRBJ2-3, with 11 junctional bases fitting TRBD1. The germline V gene (reference sequence) provides CDR1 MNHEY and CDR2 SMNVEV. The CDR3 covers 17 residues, taking in both the cysteine and the phenylalanine. The sequence is cut down to CDR3 DNA, 51 bases in frame from base 1. Here V drops 4 bases and J drops 6 bases, and the junction holds 12 bases not matched to any gene.